The clone carrying this T cell receptor beta chain was seen only a few times. Its antigen remains unknown. Time point here: pre-sensitization, week 0. Sample treatment: therapeutic diphenylcyclopropenone sensitization with weekly scalp DPC. Germline CDR1 GTSNPN, CDR2 SVGIG (reference sequence). V lost 4 bases and J lost 2, with 7 bases in between. The CDR3 totals 12 residues. The data belong to a study of human T cells and chemical hapten exposure. TCRdb recomputed calls from the RACE reads with MiXCR, one row per CDR3 protein. The sample consists of about 180,000 distinct CDR3 sequences, 25% to 35% of them appearing once. Points from the study as a whole: Compared with pre-sensitization or healthy control sets, expanded TCRs clustered more. Because they had alopecia, donors may respond immunologically unlike healthy people.

This chain joins TRBV30 and TRBJ2-3; D is undetermined. The clonotype comes from a woman in her thirties with alopecia areata. Some clones in this sample may be carry-over from other donors' samples. The specimen comprised whole blood, sampled in connection with sensitization to the hapten diphenylcyclopropenone (DPC). The CDR3 DNA follows: TGTGCCTGGACCCCTAACACAGATACGCAGTATTTT. This translates into CAWTPNTDTQYF. The variable domain in full, completed from reference TRBV30 and TRBJ2-3, reads SQTIHQWPATLVQPVGSPLSLECTVEGTSNPNLYWYRQAAGRGLQLLFYSVGIGQISSEVPQNLSASRPQDRQFILSSKKLLLSDSGFYLCAWTPNTDTQYFGPGTRLTVL.